The T cell receptor beta chain under discussion was sequenced for a study of blood T cell repertoires in COVID-19. Study in general: The cDNA or gDNA used as material had been derived from T cells, B-cell-depleted T cells, or PBMCs.

Libraries were prepared by immunoSEQ multiplex PCR; TCRdb keeps only in-frame clonotypes and omits some of them. The table records 150,000 to 200,000 clones, 81% of them present only once. This clone was counted once. The CDR3 sequence is 14 residues long. Germline values: CDR1 SNHLY, CDR2 FYNNEI. The J segment lost 10 bases and the V segment lost 4 bases, leaving 8 bases of the junction unmatched. Source material: peripheral blood. The chain employs TRBV2 and TRBJ1-4; 8 positions agree with TRBD1. The clonotype was recovered from a man in his 60s with active or convalescent COVID-19. CDR3 nucleotide sequence: TGTGCCAGCAGTGGGACAGGGCTGGATGGAAAACTGTTTTTT. This codes for CASSGTGLDGKLFF.